This TCR beta chain was obtained from a study of shared clonotypes between healthy human individuals. General study results and limits: Estimated richness values were generally larger in naive subsets than in memory subsets.

Turning to this clone: Its antigen is as yet unknown.

V shed 4 bases and J 1 base; nucleotides not matched to a gene: 4. Per germline, CDR1 LNHDA and CDR2 SQIVND (reference sequence). The CDR3 is 16 residues long. Assay execution proceeded at the deep level. Profiled with immunoSEQ multiplex PCR; TCRdb holds only in-frame clones, not every one. The top ten hold about 0.45% of the sample, which has about 1.5 million clones, nearly 99% seen once. The receptor was isolated from a young man in good health. The V gene is TRBV19, the J gene TRBJ2-1; 10 nucleotides agree with TRBD2. The sample was naive CD4+ T cells sorted from blood. Sample subset: CD45RA+ positively selected. The CDR3 region is CASSTLAGVSYNEQFF. The CDR3 DNA sequence: TGTGCCAGTAGTACGCTAGCGGGAGTGTCCTACAATGAGCAGTTCTTC.